The clone carrying this T cell receptor beta chain was detected ten times or more. The CDR3 has 13 amino acids. The germline gives CDR1 MNHNY, CDR2 SVGAGI (reference sequence). Unmatched junction bases numbered 4, after V lost 6 bases and J lost 6 bases. The data are from a study of CD8 T cells in ankylosing spondylitis. TCRdb processed the 5' RACE reads anew with MiXCR; each CDR3 protein has one entry. The profile shows hundreds of thousands of distinct CDR3 sequences, roughly a tenth of them singletons. The specimen sequenced was blood, either unsorted or a sorted T cell fraction (not recorded which). The chain recombines TRBV6-6 with TRBJ2-1; the match to TRBD1 covers 8 bases. The sequence was obtained from a male donor with ankylosing spondylitis or in good health (not recorded which). CDR3 sequence (DNA): TGTGCCAGCAGAGCAACAGGGGGCAATGAGCAGTTCTTC. It encodes CASRATGGNEQFF.